These 30 T cell receptor beta chains originate from one sample sequenced in a study of shared clonotypes between healthy human individuals. Clones were read by immunoSEQ multiplex PCR, and TCRdb kept only the in-frame ones, dropping some. The repertoire holds hundreds of thousands of clones, with around 96% as singletons. Naive CD8 populations comprised CD45RO-negative cells positively selected for CCR7, excluding terminally differentiated effector memory CD45RA+ cells. Sequencing was done on a sample of naive CD8+ T cells sorted from blood. These receptors all come from a man in his thirties or forties in good health.

This sequence joins TRBV5-1 and TRBJ2-7; 8 bases fit TRBD1. Germline V gene lookup returns CDR1 SGHRS and CDR2 YFSETQ. CDR3 size: 13 residues. J was trimmed by 3 bases and V by 4 bases; bases with no gene match: 3. The CDR3 region is CASSGGQGYEQYF. CDR3 bases: TGCGCCAGCAGCGGCGGACAGGGCTACGAGCAGTACTTC.

The chain couples TRBV7-3 to TRBJ2-1, with 8 bases matching TRBD2. The CDR3 runs to 16 residues. Germline CDR1 reads SGHTA; CDR2 reads FQGTGA. V shed 1 base, J shed 5 bases, and the junction held 7 bases outside the gene matches. The CDR3 region has the DNA TGTGCCAGCAGCTTAAATGCGGGAGGCAGAAACAATGAGCAGTTCTTC. This gives the protein CASSLNAGGRNNEQFF.

The rearrangement links TRBV27 to TRBJ2-2; a possible D gene is TRBD2 (6 bases). CDR3 length equals 16 residues. Trimming cost V 7 bases and J 3 bases, with 18 bases left between them. Per germline, CDR1 MNHEY and CDR2 SMNVEV (reference sequence). The CDR3 protein is CASNYLGGLDTGELFF. CDR3 DNA sequence: TGTGCCAGCAACTACCTGGGAGGTCTTGACACCGGGGAGCTGTTTTTT.

The V and J genes are TRBV7-6 and TRBJ2-1; 10 bases fit TRBD2. CDR1 is SGHVS, CDR2 FNYEAQ, per germline. The junction had 8 bases not matched to a gene; V was cut back by 5 bases and J by 1 base. The CDR3 is 17 residues long. CDR3 sequence reads: CASSERLAGLSYNEQFF. In DNA, the CDR3 is TGTGCCAGCAGCGAGAGACTAGCGGGCCTTTCCTACAATGAGCAGTTCTTC.

This rearrangement joins TRBV6-1 to TRBJ1-1, with 9 nucleotides matching TRBD1. This CDR3 is 16 amino acids long. Trimming at V came to 4 bases and at J to 5 bases, leaving 11 bases not matched to a gene. From germline, CDR1 is MNHNS and CDR2 SASEGT. The CDR3 protein is CASSAHYRGRQTEAFF. For the CDR3, the DNA is TGTGCCAGCAGTGCCCACTACAGGGGGCGGCAGACTGAAGCTTTCTTT.

With respect to this clone: In the same sample, other DNA sequences code for this CDR3. The rearrangement joins TRBV2 to TRBJ2-1; 11 bases map to TRBD2. This CDR3 spans 15 amino acids. Germline V gene data show CDR1 as SNHLY and CDR2 as FYNNEI. Unmatched junction bases numbered 0, after V lost 1 base and J lost 4 bases. The CDR3 loop is CASSEGLAGYNEQFF. The CDR3 DNA reads as TGTGCCAGCAGTGAAGGACTAGCGGGGTACAATGAGCAGTTCTTC.

The chain joins TRBV29-1 to TRBJ1-5; 9 nucleotides match TRBD1. CDR1 SQVTM and CDR2 ANQGSEA come from the germline V gene. Unmatched junction bases numbered 10, after V lost 6 bases and J lost 7 bases. The CDR3 has 14 residues. In DNA form, the CDR3 reads TGCAGCGTGGGCCCGGGACAGGGACAACAGCCCCAGCATTTT. It specifies CSVGPGQGQQPQHF. Complete variable domain (other parts from reference TRBV29-1 and TRBJ1-5): SAVISQKPSRDICQRGTSLTIQCQVDSQVTMMFWYRQQPGQSLTLIATANQGSEATYESGFVIDKFPISRPNLTFSTLTVSNMSPEDSSIYLCSVGPGQGQQPQHFGDGTRLSIL.

The J gene is TRBJ1-1, the V gene TRBV10-2, with TRBD1 identical over 7 bases. The germline V gene encodes CDR1 WSHSY and CDR2 SAAADI. There are 12 residues in the CDR3. V lost 6 bases, J lost 11 bases, and 9 bases stayed unmatched. The DNA for the CDR3 is TGCGCCAGCAGCGAGACAGGGATTGAGGCTTTCTTT. Translated: CASSETGIEAFF.

V and J are TRBV13 and TRBJ2-3, with D tentatively TRBD1 (6 bases). Looked up from germline, CDR1 is PRHDT and CDR2 is FYEKMQ (reference sequence). Trimming cost V 4 bases and J 0 bases, with 14 bases left between them. CDR3 length: 16 residues. CDR3 sequence: CASSSRKQGSTDTQYF. The CDR3 nucleotides read TGTGCCAGCAGCTCACGTAAACAGGGAAGCACAGATACGCAGTATTTT. Supplemented by reference TRBV13 and TRBJ2-3, the full variable domain reads AAGVIQSPRHLIKEKRETATLKCYPIPRHDTVYWYQQGPGQDPQFLISFYEKMQSDKGSIPDRFSAQQFSDYHSELNMSSLELGDSALYFCASSSRKQGSTDTQYFGPGTRLTVL.

The DNA for the CDR3 is TGTGCCAGCAGCCCGCCCCCCTACTACGAGCAGTACTTC. As protein: CASSPPPYYEQYF. V and J are TRBV27 and TRBJ2-7; unclear D gene. CDR1 MNHEY and CDR2 SMNVEV come from the germline V gene (reference sequence). CDR3 size: 13 residues. V lost 6 bases and J 3 bases, leaving 12 bases between the germline ends.

A single count supports this clone. The chain employs TRBV27 and TRBJ2-7, with no clear D. Germline V gene data show CDR1 as MNHEY and CDR2 as SMNVEV (reference sequence). V was trimmed by 7 bases and J by 3 bases, leaving 16 bases between them. This CDR3 comprises 14 residues. Here the CDR3 reads CASKKVGGNYEQYF. CDR3 DNA sequence: TGTGCCAGCAAGAAAGTGGGTGGAAACTACGAGCAGTACTTC.

The CDR3 protein is CASSLGTEETQYF. The CDR3 DNA is TGTGCCAGCAGCTTAGGGACAGAAGAGACCCAGTACTTC. The chain recombines TRBV7-9 with TRBJ2-5; TRBD1 is a possible D gene (6 bases). The V gene lost 1 base and the J gene lost 3 bases, with 6 bases spanning the gap. The germline V gene encodes CDR1 SEHNR and CDR2 FQNEAQ (reference sequence). CDR3 length: 13 amino acids.

This clone was seen just once. The genes are TRBV5-1 and TRBJ2-1; D is ambiguous. The CDR3 extends over 13 amino acids. The germline V and J ends were trimmed by 2 bases and 6 bases, with 9 bases remaining between them. Germline CDR1 reads SGHRS; CDR2 reads YFSETQ. The CDR3 region is CASSFPERNEQFF. The DNA of the CDR3 is TGCGCCAGCAGCTTCCCCGAGCGCAATGAGCAGTTCTTC. The full variable domain, rest sourced from reference TRBV5-1 and TRBJ2-1, is KAGVTQTPRYLIKTRGQQVTLSCSPISGHRSVSWYQQTPGQGLQFLFEYFSETQRNKGNFPGRFSGRQFSNSRSEMNVSTLELGDSALYLCASSFPERNEQFFGPGTRLTVL.

J is TRBJ2-7 and V is TRBV29-1; 7 bases are a match to TRBD1. From germline, CDR1 is SQVTM and CDR2 ANQGSEA. The trim removed 6 bases at V and 1 base at J, leaving 9 bases unmatched. This CDR3 has 14 residues. Here the CDR3 reads CSVDGTGESYEQYF. The CDR3 DNA sequence: TGCAGCGTAGACGGCACAGGGGAATCCTACGAGCAGTACTTC.

This clone was seen only once. This chain joins TRBV4-2 and TRBJ2-7; 7 bases agree with TRBD1. The CDR3 sequence is 17 residues long. V dropped 3 bases and J dropped 3; count of bases not matched to a gene: 14. Germline loops: CDR1 LGHNA, CDR2 YNFKEQ. CDR3 nucleotide sequence: TGTGCCAGCAGCCAGGAACAGGGGACCCTGTCATACTACGAGCAGTACTTC. Protein: CASSQEQGTLSYYEQYF.

For the CDR3, the DNA is TGTGCCAGCTTCAGGGGGAATGAGCAGTTCTTC. Protein sequence: CASFRGNEQFF. The chain couples TRBV2 to TRBJ2-1; 7 nucleotides agree with TRBD1. The V and J ends lost 8 bases and 7 bases, in that order; junction bases with no gene match: 2. Germline V gene data show CDR1 as SNHLY and CDR2 as FYNNEI. The length of the CDR3 is 11 residues.

This sequence joins TRBV7-9 and TRBJ2-7; D gene unclear. V was clipped by 1 base and J by 7 bases, with 17 bases between them. This CDR3 contains 15 residues. CDR1 and CDR2 (germline): SEHNR, FQNEAQ (reference sequence). Written as DNA, the CDR3 is TGTGCCAGCAGCTTAGAGCATGACTCCCTCCGAGAGCAGTACTTC. It is translated as CASSLEHDSLREQYF.

This chain links TRBV6-1 with TRBJ1-4, with 9 bases that match TRBD1. The CDR3 is 15 residues long. Trimming took 7 bases from V and 8 from J; bases not matched to a gene: 11. The germline V gene encodes CDR1 MNHNS and CDR2 SASEGT. In DNA, the CDR3 is TGTGCCAGCACTCTTGATTGGACAGGGGAAGAAAAACTGTTTTTT. Its translation: CASTLDWTGEEKLFF.

The chain uses TRBV5-4 and TRBJ1-2; possibly TRBD1 for D (6 bases). Per germline, CDR1 SGHNT and CDR2 YYREEE (reference sequence). V was trimmed by 3 bases and J by 8 bases, leaving 20 bases between them. This CDR3 spans 15 amino acids. The CDR3 spells CASSWSGAGLGGYTF. The CDR3 region has the DNA TGTGCCAGCAGCTGGTCAGGGGCAGGGCTTGGAGGCTACACCTTC.

The V gene is TRBV28, the J gene TRBJ2-7, with a possible D match to TRBD2 (5 bases). Germline V gives CDR1 MDHEN, CDR2 SYDVKM. The CDR3 runs 12 residues. V was clipped by 3 bases and J by 5 bases, with 8 bases between them. DNA for the CDR3: TGTGCCAGCAGTTTTTCCGGGAACGAGCAGTACTTC. Translation gives CASSFSGNEQYF.

This clone was picked up a small number of times. The CDR3, as DNA: TGTGCCAGCAGGAATGGGGGAAACACCATATATTTT. The encoded protein is CASRNGGNTIYF. The chain joins TRBV27 to TRBJ1-3; no definite D call. Germline CDR1 and CDR2: MNHEY and SMNVEV (reference sequence). V was clipped by 6 bases and J by 4 bases, with 7 bases between them. The CDR3 length is 12 residues.

This clone has just one count. V gene TRBV6-6 combines with J gene TRBJ1-4; no reliable D call. In germline, CDR1 is MNHNY, CDR2 SVGAGI (reference sequence). This CDR3 is built from 14 residues. V was trimmed by 5 bases and J by 6 bases, leaving 13 bases between them. DNA of the CDR3: TGTGCCAGCAGTGGTGGAGGACCGGATGAAAAACTGTTTTTT. Amino acid sequence: CASSGGGPDEKLFF.

This clone has a single count. The CDR3 nucleotides read TGTGCCAGCAGCTTAAGCCCCGACAGGTATGAAGACTATGGCTACACCTTC. It encodes CASSLSPDRYEDYGYTF. The rearrangement uses TRBV7-2 and TRBJ1-2; perhaps TRBD1 as D (6 bases). Germline values: CDR1 SGHTA, CDR2 FQGNSA. The V gene lost 2 bases and the J gene lost 3 bases, with 19 bases spanning the gap. The CDR3 has 17 amino acids.

The chain employs TRBV2 and TRBJ1-1; a possible D gene is TRBD1 (6 bases). V was pared by 2 bases and J by 11 bases, with 15 bases between. This CDR3 has 13 amino acids. Germline CDR1 and CDR2: SNHLY and FYNNEI. This CDR3 is CASSEWNRDVAFF. CDR3 DNA: TGTGCCAGCAGTGAATGGAACAGGGATGTCGCTTTCTTT.

This chain uses TRBV27 with TRBJ2-7; the D gene is possibly TRBD1 (6 bases). Germline assignment: CDR1 MNHEY and CDR2 SMNVEV (reference sequence). The CDR3 runs 15 residues. V lost 3 bases, J lost 0 bases, and 12 bases lay in between. Here the CDR3 reads CASSFTMDSSYEQYF. In nucleotides, the CDR3 is TGTGCCAGCAGTTTTACGATGGACAGCTCCTACGAGCAGTACTTC.

The rearrangement joins TRBV28 to TRBJ2-2; D may be TRBD1 or TRBD2 (6 bases each). CDR3 size: 14 residues. In germline, CDR1 is MDHEN, CDR2 SYDVKM. V lost 1 base, J lost 7 bases, and 10 bases lay in between. CDR3 protein: CASSLYREVGELFF. The DNA of the CDR3 is TGTGCCAGCAGTTTATACAGGGAGGTCGGGGAGCTGTTTTTT.

The J gene is TRBJ2-2, the V gene TRBV7-9; no definite D call. CDR3 length: 13 amino acids. V was pared by 2 bases and J by 5 bases, with 6 bases between. Germline values: CDR1 SEHNR, CDR2 FQNEAQ (reference sequence). The CDR3 nucleotides read TGTGCCAGCAGCTTAACGGCAACCGGGGAGCTGTTTTTT. It is translated as CASSLTATGELFF.

The gene calls are TRBV9 and TRBJ1-5; a weak D match, TRBD1 (5 bases). V gave up 0 bases and J gave up 3 bases, with 7 bases separating them. CDR1 SGDLS and CDR2 YYNGEE come from the germline V gene. The CDR3 runs 14 residues. CDR3: CASSVAGTNQPQHF. CDR3 bases: TGTGCCAGCAGCGTAGCAGGGACCAATCAGCCCCAGCATTTT. The complete variable domain, with remaining parts taken from reference TRBV9 and TRBJ1-5, reads DSGVTQTPKHLITATGQRVTLRCSPRSGDLSVYWYQQSLDQGLQFLIQYYNGEERAKGNILERFSAQQFPDLHSELNLSSLELGDSALYFCASSVAGTNQPQHFGDGTRLSIL.

This chain connects TRBV7-9 to TRBJ1-1; D unclear. Trimming took 1 base from V and 8 from J, leaving 20 bases between them. This CDR3 comprises 16 residues. Per germline, CDR1 SEHNR and CDR2 FQNEAQ (reference sequence). CDR3 coding DNA: TGTGCCAGCAGCTTAGAGGAGTCTTCGGGCTTCGTGGAAGCTTTCTTT. The encoded protein is CASSLEESSGFVEAFF.

V gene TRBV7-8 combines with J gene TRBJ2-7, with TRBD1 matching over 8 bases. CDR1 is SGHVS, CDR2 FQNEAQ, per germline. CDR3 length: 17 amino acids. The J segment lost 2 bases and the V segment lost 5 bases, leaving 14 bases of the junction unmatched. As DNA, the CDR3 is TGTGCCAGCAGCGTCCCGACGGGACAGGTATTAACCTACGAGCAGTACTTC. Amino acids: CASSVPTGQVLTYEQYF.